This entry lists 10 T cell receptor beta chains sequenced from one sample in a study of blood T cell repertoires in COVID-19. Produced via immunoSEQ multiplex PCR; TCRdb's table is partial and in-frame only. The data contain 80,000 to 100,000 clones, 82% of them seen just once; the ten biggest clones take up about a tenth. Material: peripheral blood. The receptor set was obtained from a man aged 65 to 79 with active or convalescent COVID-19.

V gene TRBV18 combines with J gene TRBJ2-1, with D tentatively TRBD2 (6 bases). CDR1 KGHSH and CDR2 LQKENI come from the germline V gene. V was trimmed by 6 bases and J by 7 bases, leaving 16 bases between them. The CDR3 has 14 amino acids. The CDR3: CASSRRDSGNEQFF. CDR3 DNA: TGTGCCAGCTCCCGGCGGGACTCTGGGAATGAGCAGTTCTTC. Full variable domain (missing parts from reference TRBV18 and TRBJ2-1): NAGVMQNPRHLVRRRGQEARLRCSPMKGHSHVYWYRQLPEEGLKFMVYLQKENIIDESGMPKERFSAEFPKEGPSILRIQQVVRGDSAAYFCASSRRDSGNEQFFGPGTRLTVL.

The chain combines TRBV7-2 with TRBJ2-3; 9 bases match TRBD2. The CDR3 is made up of 18 amino acids. Unmatched junction bases numbered 9, after V lost 0 bases and J lost 2 bases. Germline CDR1 and CDR2: SGHTA and FQGNSA. The DNA for the CDR3 is TGTGCCAGCAGCTTAGCCCAAGGGACTAGCCTACCCACAGATACGCAGTATTTT. The encoded protein is CASSLAQGTSLPTDTQYF.

J is TRBJ2-5 and V is TRBV5-4; 10 bases line up with TRBD2. The V gene's germline CDR1 is SGHNT and CDR2 YYREEE (reference sequence). With 4 bases clipped from V and 5 bases from J, the junction kept 8 bases outside the gene matches. The CDR3 covers 15 residues. The CDR3 DNA sequence: TGTGCCAGCAGCCCTCGTGGTAGCGGGGGGGAGACCCAGTACTTC. This codes for CASSPRGSGGETQYF.

The V gene is TRBV6-1, the J gene TRBJ1-3; D call uncertain. V dropped 0 bases and J dropped 0 bases, with 9 bases sitting between them. This CDR3 comprises 16 residues. Germline loops: CDR1 MNHNS, CDR2 SASEGT. CDR3 DNA: TGTGCCAGCAGTGAAGCGATCCCGGGCTCTGGAAACACCATATATTTT. Translating gives CASSEAIPGSGNTIYF.

The V call is TRBV18, the J call TRBJ2-5, with D perhaps matching TRBD2 (5 bases). The germline V gene encodes CDR1 KGHSH and CDR2 LQKENI. The CDR3 covers 15 residues. The germline V and J ends were trimmed by 1 base and 2 bases, with 11 bases remaining between them. Here the CDR3 reads CASSPRSGGQETQYF. DNA of the CDR3: TGTGCCAGCTCACCACGTTCAGGAGGTCAAGAGACCCAGTACTTC.

The V gene is TRBV6-6, the J gene TRBJ1-5; tentative D call: TRBD1 (6 bases). The CDR3 length is 14 residues. CDR1 and CDR2 (germline): MNHNY, SVGAGI (reference sequence). V gave up 6 bases and J gave up 1 base, with 10 bases separating them. CDR3 in amino acids: CASREGGSNQPQHF. The CDR3 region has the DNA TGTGCCAGCAGGGAGGGGGGGAGCAATCAGCCCCAGCATTTT.

A single count supports this clone. The rearrangement links TRBV19 to TRBJ2-1; 7 nucleotides match TRBD1. CDR3 length equals 13 residues. CDR1 LNHDA and CDR2 SQIVND come from the germline V gene (reference sequence). The junction had 9 bases not matched to a gene; V was cut back by 8 bases and J by 8 bases. Here the CDR3 DNA reads TGTGCCAGTTACGACAGGGCCACGGATGAGCAGTTCTTC. Its protein is CASYDRATDEQFF.

The chain recombines TRBV27 with TRBJ1-5; a possible D gene is TRBD1 (5 bases). V was shortened by 6 bases and J by 5 bases, with 11 bases between the two germline ends. Germline-derived CDR1 and CDR2 are MNHEY and SMNVEV (reference sequence). This CDR3 is built from 13 residues. The CDR3 sequence is CASSGGGDQPQHF. For the CDR3, the DNA is TGTGCCAGCAGCGGGGGAGGGGATCAGCCCCAGCATTTT.

J is TRBJ2-7 and V is TRBV27; 7 nucleotides align to TRBD1. The ends lost 4 bases at V and 6 bases at J; junction bases unmatched: 12. CDR3 length: 15 amino acids. The germline CDR1 and CDR2 sequences are MNHEY and SMNVEV (reference sequence). The CDR3 DNA is TGTGCCAGCAGTTCAACAGGGGTCCCAACCAGCGAGCAGTACTTC. The encoded protein is CASSSTGVPTSEQYF.

J is TRBJ2-7 and V is TRBV27, with a weak D call TRBD1 (6 bases). With 6 bases removed from V and 5 bases from J, the gap between germline ends came to 14 bases. The CDR3 loop spans 13 amino acids. In germline, CDR1 is MNHEY, CDR2 SMNVEV (reference sequence). DNA for the CDR3: TGTGCCAGCAGGGGGGCAGGGCTGCACGAGCAGTACTTC. Translation gives CASRGAGLHEQYF.